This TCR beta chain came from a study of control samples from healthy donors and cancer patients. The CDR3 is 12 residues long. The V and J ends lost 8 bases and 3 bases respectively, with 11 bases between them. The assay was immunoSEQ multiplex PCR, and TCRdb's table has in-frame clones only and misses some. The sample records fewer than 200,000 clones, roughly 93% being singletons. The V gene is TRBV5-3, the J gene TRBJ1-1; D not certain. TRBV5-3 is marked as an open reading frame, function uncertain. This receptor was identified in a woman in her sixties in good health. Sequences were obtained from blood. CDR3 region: CARAQWDTEAFF. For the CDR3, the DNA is TGTGCCAGGGCCCAGTGGGACACTGAAGCTTTCTTT.